This TCR beta chain emerged from a study of cytomegalovirus exposure and HLA in healthy donors. CDR3 length equals 16 residues. In germline, CDR1 is MNHEY, CDR2 SVGAGI. Trimming removed 0 bases from V and 0 bases from J, with 12 bases in between. This clone was seen more than once but under ten times. The PCR contained 60 Vbeta and 13 Jbeta primers. Sequencing was performed with immunoSEQ multiplex PCR; in TCRdb, only in-frame clones are kept and a portion is missing. Here the sample spans approximately 170,000 clones, about 80% being singletons. The rearrangement uses TRBV6-5 and TRBJ2-7; perhaps TRBD2 as D (6 bases). Sequencing was carried out using PBMCs. The sequence was collected from a woman aged 30 to 39 in good health and CMV-seropositive. The CDR3 DNA is TGTGCCAGCAGTTACTCGCTGGAGGGCATCTCCTACGAGCAGTACTTC. Protein sequence: CASSYSLEGISYEQYF.